This TCR beta chain was captured in a study of blood T cells in healthy people across ages. Investigators took 9.5 to 10 milliliters of peripheral blood from every donor. There are 16 residues in the CDR3. Trimming took 2 bases from V and 1 from J, leaving 9 bases between them. Germline V CDR1 and CDR2: SGHTA, FQGNSA. Study-wide points: Long-lived donors exceeded aged donors in naive CD4+ cells and diversity.

Concerning this clonotype: Antigen specificity is unknown.

A second PCR of roughly 7 to 11 cycles used a sample-barcoded 5' primer and a J-beta primer mix. Via MiXCR, TCRdb re-called the 5' RACE reads, giving one row per CDR3 protein. The sample lists 500,000 to 600,000 distinct CDR3 sequences, about 25% seen once, with roughly 18% in the top ten. The receptor was isolated from a woman between 70 and 85 years old in good health. The rearrangement joins TRBV7-2 to TRBJ2-6, with D perhaps matching TRBD1 or TRBD2 (7 bases each). Sequencing input: blood. In DNA, the CDR3 is TGTGCCAGCAGCTTACAGGGGGGGTCTGGGGCCAACGTCCTGACTTTC. Translating gives CASSLQGGSGANVLTF.